The 9 T cell receptor beta chains below come from one sample, sequenced in a study of prognosis after radiotherapy for stage I lung cancer (dated by TCRdb to about 2021). Sequencer: Illumina HiSeq 3000. The TCR beta CDR3 region was amplified from genomic DNA by two rounds of multiplex PCR. The first PCR round used primers specific to each TRBV and TRBJ gene, with sequences filed in Chinese patent CN105087789A. The public reads were reprocessed in TCRdb via fastp at Q25 and MiXCR, keeping in-frame beta chains. Every entry covers one CDR3 protein and lists the most common genes and DNA from its rows. This sample holds approximately 25,000 distinct CDR3 sequences; approximately 40% were observed only once. Roughly 21% of the sample is held by the ten biggest clonotypes. Sequencing used PBMCs, obtained before or after stereotactic body radiation therapy (not recorded which). These receptors were taken from a donor of 50 years or more with non-small cell lung cancer.

This clonotype was seen many times. This chain connects TRBV10-3 to TRBJ2-7, with D possibly being TRBD2 (5 bases). V dropped 0 bases and J dropped 6 bases, with 12 bases sitting between them. The CDR3 totals 14 residues. CDR1 and CDR2 (germline): ENHRY, SYGVKD. The CDR3 protein is CAISESRLASEQYF. CDR3 bases: TGTGCCATCAGTGAGTCAAGGCTAGCTTCCGAGCAGTACTTC.

This chain joins TRBV7-9 and TRBJ2-7, with unresolved D. Germline V gene lookup returns CDR1 SEHNR and CDR2 FQNEAQ (reference sequence). CDR3 length: 13 residues. Trimming stripped 1 base from V and 0 bases from J, with 4 bases between. In DNA form, the CDR3 reads TGTGCCAGCAGCTTAGGGATCTCCTACGAGCAGTACTTC. It encodes CASSLGISYEQYF.

This clonotype has just a few counts. The chain combines TRBV7-3 with TRBJ2-6; D gene ambiguous. Germline assignment: CDR1 SGHTA and CDR2 FQGTGA. The V end was cut by 4 bases, the J end by 2 bases, with 12 bases between. CDR3 length equals 16 residues. The CDR3 spells CASSSPPHAGANVLTF. The DNA of the CDR3 is TGTGCCAGCAGCTCACCCCCTCATGCTGGGGCCAACGTCCTGACTTTC.

This clonotype has at least ten counts. J is TRBJ2-7 and V is TRBV9; TRBD1 aligns across 7 bases. CDR3 length: 15 residues. With 0 bases clipped from V and 2 bases from J, the junction kept 5 bases outside the gene matches. Germline assignment: CDR1 SGDLS and CDR2 YYNGEE. DNA of the CDR3: TGTGCCAGCAGCGTAGCAGAGGGGGCCCCCTACGAGCAGTACTTC. Translation gives CASSVAEGAPYEQYF.

A note on this clonotype: A far larger clone is only one base removed, so a read error is likely. The V gene is TRBV6-5, the J gene TRBJ1-1, with D perhaps matching TRBD1 (5 bases). This CDR3 has 12 residues. The germline CDR1 and CDR2 sequences are MNHEY and SVGAGI. CDR3 bases: TGTGCCAGCAGGGGACTGACAGATACGAAGTATTTT. It translates to CASRGLTDTKYF.

There are a few counts of this clonotype. The CDR3 protein is CASSPGPGEKLFF. For the CDR3, the DNA is TGTGCCAGCAGTCCCGGGCCAGGAGAAAAACTGTTTTTT. V gene TRBV28 combines with J gene TRBJ1-4; D gene ambiguous. Trimming removed 5 bases at V and 8 bases at J, with 12 bases between. The germline V gene encodes CDR1 MDHEN and CDR2 SYDVKM. This CDR3 has 13 residues.

As concerns this clonotype: A much larger clone is a single base away; this may be a read error. CDR3 nucleotides: TGCAGCGTTGGGGACAGGGATTTCAATGAGCAGTCCTTC. It specifies CSVGDRDFNEQSF. V and J are TRBV29-1 and TRBJ2-1, with 9 bases lining up with TRBD1. The germline gives CDR1 SQVTM, CDR2 ANQGSEA. This CDR3 has 13 amino acids.

On this clonotype itself: This probably arose from a read error, given a far larger clone one base away. The chain employs TRBV6-4 and TRBJ2-2, with D perhaps matching TRBD1 (5 bases). The CDR3 sequence is 13 residues long. V dropped 7 bases and J dropped 7 bases, with 13 bases sitting between them. The germline V gene encodes CDR1 MRHNA and CDR2 SNTAGT. The CDR3 spells CASKGRVNGELFF. DNA for the CDR3: TGTGCCAGCAAGGGGCGAGTCAACGGGGAGCTGTTTTTT.

This clonotype appeared many times. V usage is TRBV12-3 or TRBV12-4 and J usage is TRBJ2-1, with no clear D. This CDR3 contains 15 residues. Trimming pared 3 bases from V and 2 bases from J, leaving 11 bases between. The CDR3 protein is CASSLQARPYNEQFF. The CDR3 DNA follows: TGTGCCAGCAGTTTGCAGGCCAGACCCTACAATGAGCAGTTCTTC.